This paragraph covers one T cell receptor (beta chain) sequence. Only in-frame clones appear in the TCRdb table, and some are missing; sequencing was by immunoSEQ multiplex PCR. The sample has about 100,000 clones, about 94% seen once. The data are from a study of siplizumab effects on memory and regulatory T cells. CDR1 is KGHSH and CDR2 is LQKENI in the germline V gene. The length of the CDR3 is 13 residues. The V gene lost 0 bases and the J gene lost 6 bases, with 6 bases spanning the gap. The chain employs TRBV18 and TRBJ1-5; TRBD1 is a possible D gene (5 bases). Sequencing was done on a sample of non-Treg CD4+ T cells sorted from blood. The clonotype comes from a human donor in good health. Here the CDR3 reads CASSPPQGQPQHF. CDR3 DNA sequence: TGTGCCAGCTCACCACCTCAGGGTCAGCCCCAGCATTTT.